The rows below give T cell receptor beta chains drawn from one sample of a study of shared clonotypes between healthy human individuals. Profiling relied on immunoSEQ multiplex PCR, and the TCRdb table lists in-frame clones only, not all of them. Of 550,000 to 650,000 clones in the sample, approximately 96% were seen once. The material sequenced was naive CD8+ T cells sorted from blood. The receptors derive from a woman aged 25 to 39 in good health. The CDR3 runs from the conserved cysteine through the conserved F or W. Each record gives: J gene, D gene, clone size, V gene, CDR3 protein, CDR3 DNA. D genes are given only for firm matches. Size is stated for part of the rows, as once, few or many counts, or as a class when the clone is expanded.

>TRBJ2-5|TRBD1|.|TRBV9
CASSTWDSQETQYF
TGTGCCAGCAGCACATGGGACAGCCAAGAGACCCAGTACTTC
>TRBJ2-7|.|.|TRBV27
CASSWAGTFYEQYF
TGTGCCAGCAGTTGGGCAGGGACCTTTTACGAGCAGTACTTC
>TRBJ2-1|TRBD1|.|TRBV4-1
CASSQDLGTEHNEQFF
TGCGCCAGCAGCCAAGACCTCGGGACAGAACACAATGAGCAGTTCTTC
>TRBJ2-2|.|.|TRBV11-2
CASSLSFGGSNTGELFF
TGTGCCAGCAGCTTATCTTTTGGCGGCAGCAACACCGGGGAGCTGTTTTTT
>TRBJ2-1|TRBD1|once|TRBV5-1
CASSFGQGVPYNEQFF
TGCGCCAGCAGCTTTGGGCAGGGGGTTCCCTACAATGAGCAGTTCTTC
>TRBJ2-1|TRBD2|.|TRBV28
CASSLATSGSKETYNEQFF
TGTGCCAGCAGTTTAGCGACTAGCGGGAGCAAAGAGACCTACAATGAGCAGTTCTTC
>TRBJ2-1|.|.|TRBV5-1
CASSFSPKLGREQFF
TGCGCCAGCAGCTTCTCCCCGAAATTGGGGCGTGAGCAGTTCTTC
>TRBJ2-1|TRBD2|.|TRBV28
CASSFSLAGGDEQFF
TGTGCCAGCAGTTTTTCACTAGCGGGAGGGGATGAGCAGTTCTTC
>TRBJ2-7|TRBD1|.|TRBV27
CASSLSWTGAYEQYF
TGTGCCAGCAGTTTATCCTGGACAGGGGCTTACGAGCAGTACTTC
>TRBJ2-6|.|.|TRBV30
CAWAAGSPGANVLTF
TGTGCCTGGGCGGCAGGGAGCCCTGGGGCCAACGTCCTGACTTTC
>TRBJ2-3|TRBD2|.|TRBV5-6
CASSAGLAVPPGNTQYF
TGTGCCAGCAGCGCGGGACTAGCGGTACCCCCTGGGAATACGCAGTATTTT
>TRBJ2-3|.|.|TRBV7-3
CASSLAGSSTDTQYF
TGTGCCAGCAGCTTAGCGGGAAGCAGCACAGATACGCAGTATTTT
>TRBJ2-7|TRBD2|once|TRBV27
CASSFSGSTPEQYF
TGTGCCAGCAGTTTTAGCGGGAGCACCCCCGAGCAGTACTTC
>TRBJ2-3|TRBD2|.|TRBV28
CASRPELAGVIDTQYF
TGTGCCAGCCGACCAGAGCTAGCGGGAGTTATAGATACGCAGTATTTT
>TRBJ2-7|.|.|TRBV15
CATSTGSGEQYF
TGTGCCACCAGCACCGGAAGCGGCGAGCAGTACTTC
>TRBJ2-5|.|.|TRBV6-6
CASSATGAQETQYF
TGTGCCAGCAGTGCGACCGGGGCCCAAGAGACCCAGTACTTC
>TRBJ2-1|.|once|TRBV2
CASSEGPRVDEQFF
TGTGCCAGCAGTGAAGGTCCCCGGGTCGATGAGCAGTTCTTC
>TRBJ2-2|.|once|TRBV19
CASTDTGELFF
TGTGCCAGCACCGACACCGGGGAGCTGTTTTTT
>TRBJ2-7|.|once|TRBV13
CASTDQGGAYEQYF
TGTGCCAGCACCGACCAGGGGGGCGCCTACGAGCAGTACTTC
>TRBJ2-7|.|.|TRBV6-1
CASSPAHSYEQYF
TGTGCCAGCAGTCCAGCCCACAGCTACGAGCAGTACTTC
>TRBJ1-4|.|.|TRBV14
CASSQEGPNEKLFF
TGTGCCAGCAGCCAAGAAGGGCCCAATGAAAAACTGTTTTTT
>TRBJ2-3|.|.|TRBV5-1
CASSTAGADTQYF
TGCGCCAGCAGCACGGCAGGGGCAGATACGCAGTATTTT
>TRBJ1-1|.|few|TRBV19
CASKGEAGEAEAFF
TGTGCCAGTAAGGGGGAGGCAGGGGAAGCTGAAGCTTTCTTT
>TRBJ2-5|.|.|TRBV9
CASSVEGSTQETQYF
TGTGCCAGCAGCGTAGAAGGTAGTACCCAAGAGACCCAGTACTTC
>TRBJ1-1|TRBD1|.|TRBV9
CASSVAGTGVDTEAFF
TGTGCCAGCAGCGTAGCTGGGACAGGGGTGGACACTGAAGCTTTCTTT
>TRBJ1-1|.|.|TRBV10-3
CAISDHTEAFF
TGTGCCATCAGTGACCACACTGAAGCTTTCTTT
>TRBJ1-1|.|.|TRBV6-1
CASSDDWGLNTEAFF
TGTGCCAGCTCGGACGACTGGGGGCTGAACACTGAAGCTTTCTTT
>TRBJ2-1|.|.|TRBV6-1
CASSEARQVPYNEQFF
TGTGCCAGCAGTGAAGCGCGACAGGTTCCCTACAATGAGCAGTTCTTC
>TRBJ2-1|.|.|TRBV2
CASKGYVQEQFF
TGTGCCAGCAAAGGCTACGTACAAGAGCAGTTCTTC
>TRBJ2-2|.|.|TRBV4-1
CASSQWGPSGELFF
TGCGCCAGCAGCCAATGGGGTCCGTCGGGGGAGCTGTTTTTT
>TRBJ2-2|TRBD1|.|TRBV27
CASSYRRGRGELFF
TGTGCCAGCAGTTATCGCAGGGGGCGCGGGGAGCTGTTTTTT
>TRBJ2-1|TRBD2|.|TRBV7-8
CASSLQRGLSYNEQFF
TGTGCCAGCAGCCTTCAGCGGGGGCTCTCCTACAATGAGCAGTTCTTC
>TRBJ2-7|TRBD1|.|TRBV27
CASSPASGTGVALYEQYF
TGTGCCAGCAGTCCAGCCTCCGGGACAGGGGTGGCGTTGTACGAGCAGTACTTC
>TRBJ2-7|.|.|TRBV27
CASRGPGTYEQYF
TGTGCCAGCAGGGGACCGGGCACCTACGAGCAGTACTTC
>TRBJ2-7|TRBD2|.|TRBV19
CASGSSGGPTYEQYF
TGTGCCAGCGGATCTAGCGGAGGCCCCACCTACGAGCAGTACTTC
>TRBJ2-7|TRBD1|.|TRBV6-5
CASSYLTGGYEQYF
TGTGCCAGCAGTTACTTGACAGGGGGTTACGAGCAGTACTTC
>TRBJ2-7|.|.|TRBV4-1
CASSQVLAQYEQYF
TGCGCCAGCAGCCAAGTACTAGCCCAATACGAGCAGTACTTC
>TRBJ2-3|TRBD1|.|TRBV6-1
CASSEAYLTGGADTQYF
TGTGCCAGCAGTGAAGCTTATCTAACAGGGGGAGCAGATACGCAGTATTTT
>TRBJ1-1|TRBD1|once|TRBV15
CATSRNRGLMNTEAFF
TGTGCCACCAGCAGAAACAGGGGGTTGATGAACACTGAAGCTTTCTTT
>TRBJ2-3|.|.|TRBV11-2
CASSHDQVLTDTQYF
TGTGCCAGCAGTCACGACCAGGTACTCACAGATACGCAGTATTTT
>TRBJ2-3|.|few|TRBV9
CASSVNTDTQYF
TGTGCCAGCAGCGTAAACACAGATACGCAGTATTTT
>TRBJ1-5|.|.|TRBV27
CASSPSGGGRPQHF
TGTGCCAGCAGTCCCAGCGGGGGTGGAAGGCCCCAGCATTTT
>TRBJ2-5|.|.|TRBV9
CASSVGDGWGAQREETQYF
TGTGCCAGCAGCGTAGGAGATGGTTGGGGGGCGCAGAGGGAAGAGACCCAGTACTTC
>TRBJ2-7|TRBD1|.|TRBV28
CASSSRTGNEQYF
TGTGCCAGCAGTTCGAGGACAGGGAACGAGCAGTACTTC
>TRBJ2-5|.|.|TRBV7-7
CASSLDPGEETQYF
TGTGCCAGCAGCTTAGACCCGGGGGAAGAGACCCAGTACTTC
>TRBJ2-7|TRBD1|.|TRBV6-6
CASSAGQGSSYEQYF
TGTGCCAGCAGTGCAGGACAGGGGAGCTCCTACGAGCAGTACTTC
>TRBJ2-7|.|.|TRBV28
CASSPTAGVTYEQYF
TGTGCCAGCAGTCCTACGGCAGGGGTGACCTACGAGCAGTACTTC
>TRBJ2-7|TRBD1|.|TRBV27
CASSLGQGTSYEQYF
TGTGCCAGCAGTTTGGGACAGGGGACGTCCTACGAGCAGTACTTC
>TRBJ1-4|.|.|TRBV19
CASSIDAETKLFF
TGTGCCAGTAGTATAGACGCGGAAACTAAACTGTTTTTT
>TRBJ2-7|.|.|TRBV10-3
CAISDEPYEQYF
TGTGCCATCAGCGACGAGCCCTACGAGCAGTACTTC
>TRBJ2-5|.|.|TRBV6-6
CASSPGASWETQYF
TGTGCCAGCAGTCCCGGGGCGAGTTGGGAGACCCAGTACTTC